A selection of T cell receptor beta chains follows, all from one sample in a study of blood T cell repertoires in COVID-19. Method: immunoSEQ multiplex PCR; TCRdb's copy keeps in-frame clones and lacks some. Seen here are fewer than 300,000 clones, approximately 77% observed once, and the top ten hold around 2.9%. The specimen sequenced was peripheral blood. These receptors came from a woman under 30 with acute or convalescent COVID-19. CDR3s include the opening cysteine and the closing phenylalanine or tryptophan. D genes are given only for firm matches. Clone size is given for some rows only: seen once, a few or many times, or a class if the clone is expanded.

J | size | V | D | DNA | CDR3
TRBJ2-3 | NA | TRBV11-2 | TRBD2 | TGTGCCAGCAGCTCCTTAGCGGGACCCACAGATACGCAGTATTTT | CASSSLAGPTDTQYF
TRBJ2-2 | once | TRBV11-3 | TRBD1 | TGTGCCAGCAGCTCGGACGGGACAGCCGGCACCGGGGAGCTGTTTTTT | CASSSDGTAGTGELFF
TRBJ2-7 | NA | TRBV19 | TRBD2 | TGTGCCAGTAGTATTCTCGCGGGAGGGGAGAACGAGCAGTACTTC | CASSILAGGENEQYF
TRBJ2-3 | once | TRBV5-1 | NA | TGCGCCAGCAGCTTGGGACTCGTCACAGATACGCAGTATTTT | CASSLGLVTDTQYF
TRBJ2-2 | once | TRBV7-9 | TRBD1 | TGTGCCAGCAGCTCACAGGGGTTTGCCGGGGAGCTGTTTTTT | CASSSQGFAGELFF
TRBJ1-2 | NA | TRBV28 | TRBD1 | TGTGCCAGCAGAGATTCCGGGACAGGGGTTAACTATGGCTACACCTTC | CASRDSGTGVNYGYTF
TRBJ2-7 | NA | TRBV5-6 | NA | TGTGCCAGCAGCTTGTTCTTAAGCAGGGGTATCAACGAGCAGTACTTC | CASSLFLSRGINEQYF
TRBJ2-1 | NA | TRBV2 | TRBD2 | TGTGCCAGCACGGGACTAGCGGGAGTAAACAATGAGCAGTTCTTC | CASTGLAGVNNEQFF
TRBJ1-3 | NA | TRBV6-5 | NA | TGTGCCAGCAGTTACGGGGGGTTCTCATTTGGAAACACCATATATTTT | CASSYGGFSFGNTIYF
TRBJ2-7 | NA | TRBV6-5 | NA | TGTGCCAGCAGTTTCGGGGGGCCCTACGAGCAGTACTTC | CASSFGGPYEQYF
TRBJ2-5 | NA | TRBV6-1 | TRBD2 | TGTGCCAGCAGTGAAGCTGTCGGCCTAGCGGGAGCGGGAGAGACCCAGTACTTC | CASSEAVGLAGAGETQYF
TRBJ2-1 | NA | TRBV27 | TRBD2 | TGTGCCAGCAACGTCTTCGCGGGAGGGCCGGGCGGGCAGTTCTTC | CASNVFAGGPGGQFF
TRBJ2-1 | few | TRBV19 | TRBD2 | TGTGCCAGTAGCCAAGACACCGGGACTAGCGGGAGAAATTGTGAGCAGTTCTTC | CASSQDTGTSGRNCEQFF
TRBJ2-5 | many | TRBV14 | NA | TGTGCCAGCAGCCAAGATACAGTAACCCAAGAGACCCAGTACTTC | CASSQDTVTQETQYF
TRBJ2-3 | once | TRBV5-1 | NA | TGCGCCAGCAGATTCCGAGACTGGGATACGCAGTATTTT | CASRFRDWDTQYF
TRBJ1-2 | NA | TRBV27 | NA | TGTGCCAGCAGTTTATCACGTACAGGCGATGGCTACACCTTC | CASSLSRTGDGYTF
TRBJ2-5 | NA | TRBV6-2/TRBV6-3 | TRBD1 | TGTGCCAGCAGTTTACAGGGGGCGGGGGAGACCCAGTACTTC | CASSLQGAGETQYF
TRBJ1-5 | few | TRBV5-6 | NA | TGTGCCAGCAGCGTGCTAGGAGGACAGCCCCAGCATTTT | CASSVLGGQPQHF
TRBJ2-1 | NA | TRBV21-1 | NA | TGTGCCAGCAGCAAAGCCCGACTTCGCCCGAGCTCCTACAATGAGCAGTTCTTC | CASSKARLRPSSYNEQFF
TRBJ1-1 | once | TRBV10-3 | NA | TGTGCCATATCACAGGCCGATGCTTCGCGGAACACTGAAGCTTTCTTT | CAISQADASRNTEAFF
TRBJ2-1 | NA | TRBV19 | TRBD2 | TGTGCCAGTAGTACTCTGGGGGGGGGTCGGAGGACTAGTCCCAATGAGCAGTTCTTC | CASSTLGGGRRTSPNEQFF
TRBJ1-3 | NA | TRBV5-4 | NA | TGTGCCAGCAGCGTGGGGACGGGAACAATCATATATTTT | CASSVGTGTIIYF
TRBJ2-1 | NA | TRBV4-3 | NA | TGCGCCAGCAGCCAAGGCAGGGTATCCTACAATGAGCAGTTCTTC | CASSQGRVSYNEQFF
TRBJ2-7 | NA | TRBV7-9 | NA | TGTGCCAGCAGCTTACCCCAAAGCGGCGAGCAGTACTTC | CASSLPQSGEQYF
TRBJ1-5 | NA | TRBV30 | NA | TGTGCCTGGAGTGTACACAGCGGGGCCCTTTGGGGTTCCTCAAACAATCAGCCCCAGCATTTT | CAWSVHSGALWGSSNNQPQHF
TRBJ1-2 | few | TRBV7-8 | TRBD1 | TGTGCCAGCAGCTTTCGACAGGGTGAAGTGGGCTACACCTTC | CASSFRQGEVGYTF
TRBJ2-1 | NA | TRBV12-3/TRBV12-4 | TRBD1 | TGTGCCAGCAGCCCAGGGGGCGAGCGGGAGCAGTTCTTC | CASSPGGEREQFF
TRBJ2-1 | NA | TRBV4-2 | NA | TGTGCCAGCAGCTCAGGGGAGCGTAGCTACAATGAGCAGTTCTTC | CASSSGERSYNEQFF
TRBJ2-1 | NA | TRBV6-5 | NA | TGTGCCAGCAGTTACCGGACAGTCTACAATGAGCAGTTCTTC | CASSYRTVYNEQFF
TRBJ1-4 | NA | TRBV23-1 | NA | TGCGCCAGCAGTCAATCCCCGTCGGGGAATGAAAAACTGTTTTTT | CASSQSPSGNEKLFF
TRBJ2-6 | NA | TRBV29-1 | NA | TGCGCCGTTCGCGGGACCGCTGGGGCCAACGTCCTGACTTTC | CAVRGTAGANVLTF
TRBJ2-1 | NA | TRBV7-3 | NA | TGTGCCAGCAGCTCAACCCGAGGGAATGAGCAGTTCTTC | CASSSTRGNEQFF
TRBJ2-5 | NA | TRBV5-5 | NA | TGTGCCAGCAGCTTGGCAGGGTTGGAGACCCAGTACTTC | CASSLAGLETQYF
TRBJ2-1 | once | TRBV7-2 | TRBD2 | TGTGCCAGCAGCTTAGTTGGACTAGGTGTCGATGAGCAGTTCTTC | CASSLVGLGVDEQFF
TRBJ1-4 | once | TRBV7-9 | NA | TGTGCCAGCAGCCTTTATGAAAAACTGTTTTTT | CASSLYEKLFF
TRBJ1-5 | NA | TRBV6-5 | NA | TGTGCCAGCAGTTACGGCAGGAATAGCAATCAGCCCCAGCATTTT | CASSYGRNSNQPQHF
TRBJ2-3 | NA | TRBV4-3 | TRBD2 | TGCGCCAGCAGCCAAGAACGACTAGCGGGAGGGGGGGATACGCAGTATTTT | CASSQERLAGGGDTQYF
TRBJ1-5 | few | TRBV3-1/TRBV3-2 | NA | TGTGCCAGCAGCCCCAGGCGAAATCAGCCCCAGCATTTT | CASSPRRNQPQHF
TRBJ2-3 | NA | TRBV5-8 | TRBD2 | TGTGCCAGCAGCTTGGCCAAACTAGCGGGAGGGAGTACAGATACGCAGTATTTT | CASSLAKLAGGSTDTQYF
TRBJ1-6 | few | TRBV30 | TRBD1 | TGTGCCTGGAATTACTGGACAGGGGTTTCACCCCTCCACTTT | CAWNYWTGVSPLHF
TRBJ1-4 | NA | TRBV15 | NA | TGTGCCACCAGCAGAGTGGCTGAAGGCGGGGAAAAACTGTTTTTT | CATSRVAEGGEKLFF
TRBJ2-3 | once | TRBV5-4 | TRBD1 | TGTGCCAGCAGCTTGGGGTGGACAGGGCTTAGCACAGATACGCAGTATTTT | CASSLGWTGLSTDTQYF
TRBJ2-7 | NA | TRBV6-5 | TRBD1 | TGTGCCAGCAGTTACTCAACACAGGGGGATTACGAGCAGTACTTC | CASSYSTQGDYEQYF
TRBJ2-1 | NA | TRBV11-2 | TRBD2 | TGTGCCAGCAGCAAGCAGCGGGAGCATGTTGAGCAGTTCTTC | CASSKQREHVEQFF
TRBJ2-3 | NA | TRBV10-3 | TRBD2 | TGTGCCATCAGTGAGCTTAGCGGGAGGTTTAGCACAGATACGCAGTATTTT | CAISELSGRFSTDTQYF
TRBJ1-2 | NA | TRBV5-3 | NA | TGTGCCAGAAGCTCCCCCGTTTTCGGGCTCCGAAGGGGTAACTATGGCTACACCTTC | CARSSPVFGLRRGNYGYTF
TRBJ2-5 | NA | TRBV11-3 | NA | TGTGCCAGCAGCTTAGGTGGTAGCAAGGAGACCCAGTACTTC | CASSLGGSKETQYF
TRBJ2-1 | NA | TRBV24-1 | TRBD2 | TGTGCCACCAGTGATCCCGGGACTAGCGGGAGCCACAGCTCCTACAATGAGCAGTTCTTC | CATSDPGTSGSHSSYNEQFF
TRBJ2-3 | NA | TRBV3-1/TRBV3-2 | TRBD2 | TGTGCCAGCAGCCAAGATCATAAGTTCCTAGCGGGAGACACAGATACGCAGTATTTT | CASSQDHKFLAGDTDTQYF
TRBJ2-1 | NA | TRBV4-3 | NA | TGCGCCAGCAGCCAAGATGGGTCGTGGGGGCGCCTCAATGAGCAGTTCTTC | CASSQDGSWGRLNEQFF